Presented here are 10 T cell receptor beta chains from one specimen sequenced in a study of blood T cell repertoires in COVID-19. Here immunoSEQ multiplex PCR was the method, and the copy in TCRdb shows in-frame clones only, minus some. The sample lists more than 9,500 clones; approximately 91% were seen once. The sample was peripheral blood. The source is a woman aged 60-75 years with active COVID-19.

The table lists this clone with a count of one. J is TRBJ1-1 and V is TRBV2; 8 bases align to TRBD1. Germline assignment: CDR1 SNHLY and CDR2 FYNNEI. V shed 2 bases, J shed 5 bases, and the junction held 4 bases outside the gene matches. This CDR3 spans 14 amino acids. The CDR3 reads CASSERTGRTEAFF. In DNA, the CDR3 is TGTGCCAGCAGTGAACGGACAGGGCGAACTGAAGCTTTCTTT.

This chain links TRBV21-1 with TRBJ2-7; no check of the table's D call, TRBD2, against the DNA was made. TRBV21-1 is reported as a pseudogene. This CDR3 is built from 15 residues. The CDR3 is CASSRTREVGYEQYV. The CDR3 nucleotides read TGTGCCAGCAGCAGGACGCGGGAGGTCGGCTACGAGCAGTACGTC.

As to this clone: The CDR3 does not close with the conserved phenylalanine or tryptophan, likely indicating a read error. Because the CDR3's place on the DNA is in doubt, the DNA is left out and the CDR3 is given as listed by TCRdb. CDR3 protein: CASSWNRQGA. The chain combines TRBV5-6 with TRBJ1-1; the table's D call, TRBD1, has no DNA check behind it. Germline CDR1 reads SGHDT; CDR2 reads YYEEEE. The length of the CDR3 is 10 amino acids, counting both ends.

This clone was seen only once. CDR3: CASSPMGRGGTGELFF. The CDR3 DNA sequence: TGCGCCAGCAGCCCAATGGGCAGGGGTGGCACCGGGGAGCTGTTTTTT. The rearrangement links TRBV4-1 to TRBJ2-2, with a possible D match to TRBD1 (6 bases). CDR3 length equals 16 residues. Germline loops: CDR1 MGHRA, CDR2 YSYEKL. Trimming removed 4 bases from V and 4 bases from J, with 16 bases in between.

V usage is TRBV7-6 and J usage is TRBJ2-2; a weak D match, TRBD1 (6 bases). CDR3 length: 14 residues. CDR1 is SGHVS, CDR2 FNYEAQ, per germline. Between the trimmed V and J ends, which lost 5 bases and 1 base, there was a span of 8 bases. The CDR3 spells CASSPTGNTGELFF. The CDR3 DNA sequence: TGTGCCAGCAGCCCGACAGGGAACACCGGGGAGCTGTTTTTT.

A single count supports this clone. The chain carries TRBV18 and TRBJ1-3; D uncertain. Germline-derived CDR1 and CDR2 are KGHSH and LQKENI. The V and J ends lost 0 bases and 0 bases respectively, with 18 bases between them. CDR3 length equals 19 residues. The CDR3 protein is CASSPPGQAGLSSGNTIYF. In DNA, the CDR3 is TGTGCCAGCTCACCACCGGGTCAGGCAGGCTTAAGCTCTGGAAACACCATATATTTT.

The chain has TRBV27 and TRBJ2-3; 11 bases match TRBD1. Trimming removed 4 bases from V and 6 bases from J; junction bases left unmatched: 9. The CDR3 contains 16 residues. Germline CDR1 is MNHEY and CDR2 is SMNVEV (reference sequence). This CDR3 reads CASSSLGQGAWDTQYF. The DNA of the CDR3 is TGTGCCAGCAGTTCCCTTGGACAGGGGGCATGGGATACGCAGTATTTT.

The chain couples TRBV2 to TRBJ2-3; possibly TRBD1 for D (5 bases). In germline, CDR1 is SNHLY, CDR2 FYNNEI. V was clipped by 6 bases and J by 2 bases, with 12 bases between them. The CDR3 is made up of 14 amino acids. The CDR3 spells CASSADSITDTQYF. The CDR3 DNA reads TGTGCCAGCAGCGCTGACAGCATCACAGATACGCAGTATTTT.

The gene calls are TRBV3-1 (or the pseudogene TRBV3-2) and TRBJ2-1; 7 bases fit TRBD1. CDR3 length equals 16 residues. Germline CDR1 and CDR2: LGHDT and YNNKEL (reference sequence). Losses at the gene ends were 0 bases for V and 4 bases for J; bases not matched to a gene: 6. The chain's CDR3 is CASSQEGTATYNEQFF. CDR3 nucleotide sequence: TGTGCCAGCAGCCAAGAGGGGACAGCTACTTACAATGAGCAGTTCTTC.

The chain joins TRBV18 to TRBJ2-5; 10 nucleotides align to TRBD1. Germline assignment: CDR1 KGHSH and CDR2 LQKENI. CDR3 size: 17 residues. Trimming at V came to 1 base and at J to 2 bases, leaving 7 bases not matched to a gene. The CDR3 coding sequence is TGTGCCAGCTCACCACAGTTCGGGGACAGGGGACAAGAGACCCAGTACTTC. It specifies CASSPQFGDRGQETQYF.